Following are 23 T cell receptor beta chains from one sample sequenced in a study of beta chain features in type 1 diabetes (dated 2018 in TCRdb). To prepare the library, the immunoSEQ multiplex PCR assay was applied. The entire amount of isolated RNA was reverse transcribed using the High Capacity cDNA Reverse Transcription Kit, so the sequenced TCRB transcripts were expressed ones. TCRdb's version of the immuneACCESS table is confined to in-frame rearrangements and falls short of the full clone set. An unresolved V gene accounts for under half of the shortfall where checked; the remainder is of unknown origin. The sample yields under 250,000 clones; roughly 13% were counted once. The ten largest clones add up to more than 0.02% of the sample. The sequenced sample consisted of naive CD4+ T cells from blood. Sample cell subset or site, as interpreted from the label and publication: true naive CD4+ T cells. The receptor set was obtained from a woman in her forties in good health.

This clone appeared a few times. The chain combines TRBV5-1 with TRBJ1-1; the match to TRBD1 covers 7 bases. Trimming took 7 bases from V and 0 from J; bases not matched to a gene: 9. Germline-derived CDR1 and CDR2 are SGHRS and YFSETQ. This CDR3 spans 15 amino acids. The CDR3: CASSRTGVMNTEAFF. CDR3 DNA: TGCGCCAGCTCAAGGACAGGCGTTATGAACACTGAAGCTTTCTTT.

The chain is built from TRBV6-4 and TRBJ2-3; 7 bases agree with TRBD2. Germline V gene data show CDR1 as MRHNA and CDR2 as SNTAGT. Trimming cost V 2 bases and J 7 bases; bases outside gene matches: 3. The CDR3 spans 13 residues. CDR3 in DNA: TGTGCCAGCAGTGACGGAGCGGGGTATACGCAGTATTTT. This translates into CASSDGAGYTQYF.

V gene TRBV4-3 combines with J gene TRBJ2-3; 9 nucleotides align to TRBD2. V was clipped by 0 bases and J by 1 base; unmatched bases: 17. Germline CDR1 is LGHNA and CDR2 is YSLEER. The CDR3 consists of 21 residues. CDR3 DNA sequence: TGCGCCAGCAGCCAAGATTATCCAGGGGCGGGGGGGCCTTCGGGCACAGATACGCAGTATTTT. This sequence encodes CASSQDYPGAGGPSGTDTQYF.

This chain uses TRBV18 with TRBJ2-5; tentatively, D is TRBD2 (6 bases). Germline V gives CDR1 KGHSH, CDR2 LQKENI. Deletions cut 3 bases from V and 0 bases from J, with 17 bases between. This CDR3 comprises 17 residues. CDR3 loop: CASSPLLGGSYQETQYF. CDR3 nucleotides: TGTGCCAGCTCACCTTTGTTGGGGGGATCGTACCAAGAGACCCAGTACTTC. Complete variable domain (other parts from reference TRBV18 and TRBJ2-5): NAGVMQNPRHLVRRRGQEARLRCSPMKGHSHVYWYRQLPEEGLKFMVYLQKENIIDESGMPKERFSAEFPKEGPSILRIQQVVRGDSAAYFCASSPLLGGSYQETQYFGPGTRLLVL.

This chain uses TRBV27 with TRBJ1-5; D is unresolved. V lost 3 bases and J 7 bases, leaving 10 bases between the germline ends. Germline V gene lookup returns CDR1 MNHEY and CDR2 SMNVEV (reference sequence). The CDR3 has 13 amino acids. The CDR3 spells CASSFGRGQPQHF. CDR3 DNA: TGTGCCAGCAGTTTCGGGCGGGGACAGCCCCAGCATTTT.

This rearrangement joins TRBV5-1 to TRBJ2-2; a weak D match, TRBD1 (6 bases). Trimming took 9 bases from V and 6 from J, leaving 18 bases between them. CDR3 length: 14 amino acids. From germline, CDR1 is SGHRS and CDR2 YFSETQ. Here the CDR3 reads CATTPLQGPGELFF. The CDR3 bases are TGCGCCACTACACCATTACAGGGTCCCGGGGAGCTGTTTTTT.

There are a few counts of this clone. V is TRBV2 and J is TRBJ2-1; D remains ambiguous. Trimming took off 3 bases at V and 3 bases at J, with 6 bases between the two ends. The CDR3 spans 13 residues. The germline CDR1 and CDR2 sequences are SNHLY and FYNNEI. CDR3 sequence: CASSETIYNEQFF. The CDR3 DNA reads as TGTGCCAGCAGTGAGACAATCTACAATGAGCAGTTCTTC.

The rearrangement uses TRBV5-6 and TRBJ2-7; 8 bases are shared with TRBD1. CDR3 length equals 17 residues. Trimming removed 2 bases from V and 5 bases from J; junction bases left unmatched: 15. CDR1 is SGHDT, CDR2 YYEEEE, per germline. This CDR3 reads CASSFSLQGALRDEQYF. The CDR3 DNA follows: TGTGCCAGCAGCTTTTCCCTTCAGGGGGCCCTGCGCGACGAGCAGTACTTC.

V usage is TRBV18 and J usage is TRBJ1-1; D is ambiguous. V lost 8 bases and J 1 base, leaving 11 bases between the germline ends. CDR3 length equals 13 residues. Germline loops: CDR1 KGHSH, CDR2 LQKENI. Here the CDR3 DNA reads TGTGCCAGCCCCACCGAGGGGAACACTGAAGCTTTCTTT. This sequence encodes CASPTEGNTEAFF.

This clone was counted a few times. The rearrangement uses TRBV7-2 and TRBJ2-7; 10 nucleotides match TRBD2. The CDR3 loop spans 15 amino acids. In germline, CDR1 is SGHTA, CDR2 FQGNSA. V dropped 8 bases and J dropped 5; count of bases not matched to a gene: 12. In nucleotides, the CDR3 is TGTGCCAGCCGCTCAGCGGGGGGGCAGGTTCACGAGCAGTACTTC. It translates to CASRSAGGQVHEQYF.

This sequence joins TRBV6-5 and TRBJ2-1; 8 bases agree with TRBD2. V shed 7 bases and J 9 bases; nucleotides not matched to a gene: 11. CDR3 length: 14 amino acids. Germline-derived CDR1 and CDR2 are MNHEY and SVGAGI. The chain's CDR3 is CASTFGAGGSEQFF. CDR3 coding DNA: TGTGCCAGCACATTTGGGGCGGGGGGAAGTGAGCAGTTCTTC.

In its sample, this clone was seen a few times. The chain is built from TRBV25-1 and TRBJ1-2; TRBD1 matches 7 bases. The germline V gene has CDR1 MGHDK and CDR2 SYGVNS. With V trimmed by 6 bases and J by 4 bases, 11 bases remained unmatched. The CDR3 consists of 15 residues. The CDR3 here is CASSKGTANGYGYTF. CDR3 in DNA: TGTGCCAGCAGCAAGGGGACAGCAAATGGCTATGGCTACACCTTC.

The chain recombines TRBV21-1 with TRBJ2-7; TRBD1 is taken as the D call from the table, unchecked against the DNA. TRBV21-1 is an annotated pseudogene. The CDR3 length is 16 residues. CDR3: CASSRPLPGGSYEQYF. CDR3 sequence (DNA): TGTGCCAGCAGCAGGCCCCTCCCAGGGGGCTCCTACGAGCAGTACTTC.

This clone was seen a handful of times. The gene calls are TRBV5-1 and TRBJ2-7; 8 positions agree with TRBD1. Germline V gene sequence: CDR1 SGHRS, CDR2 YFSETQ. The CDR3 is 15 residues long. After removal of 1 base from V and 7 bases from J, the junction contained 10 bases not matched to a gene. The CDR3 is CASSLQGDRSGEQYF. The CDR3 DNA is TGCGCCAGCAGCTTGCAGGGGGACAGGAGTGGGGAGCAGTACTTC.

This chain uses TRBV9 with TRBJ2-7; TRBD1 matches at 7 bases. This CDR3 is 15 amino acids long. V trimming: 3 bases; J trimming: 3 bases; junction bases outside the gene matches: 9. CDR1 and CDR2 (germline): SGDLS, YYNGEE. CDR3 in amino acids: CASSETGSNLYEQYF. DNA of the CDR3: TGTGCCAGCAGCGAGACAGGGTCCAATCTCTACGAGCAGTACTTC.

This clone has just a few counts. The V call is TRBV7-6, the J call TRBJ1-1; TRBD1 agrees at 7 bases. CDR3 length: 16 amino acids. CDR1 is SGHVS and CDR2 is FNYEAQ in the germline V gene. V was pared by 5 bases and J by 0 bases, with 9 bases of the junction left unmatched. CDR3 nucleotide sequence: TGTGCCAGCAGCCGAAGACAGGGCGGGATGAACACTGAAGCTTTCTTT. As protein: CASSRRQGGMNTEAFF.

The gene calls are TRBV4-1 and TRBJ2-1; 13 bases align to TRBD2. Germline CDR1 MGHRA, CDR2 YSYEKL. The CDR3 is 17 residues long. After removal of 1 base from V and 10 bases from J, the junction contained 10 bases not matched to a gene. CDR3 region: CASSQGPGTSGVREQFF. CDR3 DNA sequence: TGCGCCAGCAGCCAAGGACCCGGGACTAGCGGGGTGCGGGAGCAGTTCTTC.

This clone has just a few counts. The chain couples TRBV5-1 to TRBJ2-7; the D gene is possibly TRBD1 (5 bases). Between the trimmed V and J ends, which lost 5 bases and 1 base, there was a span of 16 bases. The CDR3 length is 15 residues. The germline V gene has CDR1 SGHRS and CDR2 YFSETQ. This CDR3 reads CASRLLSGLSYEQYF. The CDR3 DNA sequence: TGCGCCAGCAGGTTGTTATCAGGGCTTTCCTACGAGCAGTACTTC. Combining the CDR3 with reference TRBV5-1 and TRBJ2-7 gives the whole variable domain KAGVTQTPRYLIKTRGQQVTLSCSPISGHRSVSWYQQTPGQGLQFLFEYFSETQRNKGNFPGRFSGRQFSNSRSEMNVSTLELGDSALYLCASRLLSGLSYEQYFGPGTRLTVT.

The genes are TRBV9 and TRBJ2-3; weak D call: TRBD2 (6 bases). Germline CDR1 is SGDLS and CDR2 is YYNGEE. Trimming shortened V by 2 bases and J by 0 bases, and 10 bases separated the two germline ends. The CDR3 extends over 15 amino acids. The CDR3 loop is CASSVSGLSTDTQYF. CDR3 nucleotides: TGTGCCAGCAGCGTGAGCGGGCTTAGCACAGATACGCAGTATTTT.

This chain connects TRBV9 to TRBJ2-5, with a possible D match to TRBD1 (6 bases). The CDR3 has 14 residues. CDR1 and CDR2 (germline): SGDLS, YYNGEE. V dropped 4 bases and J dropped 3 bases, with 13 bases sitting between them. The CDR3 DNA is TGTGCCAGCAGCTCGGGACATGTCGAAGAGACCCAGTACTTC. Its protein is CASSSGHVEETQYF.

V and J are TRBV5-1 and TRBJ2-2, with D tentatively TRBD1 (6 bases). Germline V gene data show CDR1 as SGHRS and CDR2 as YFSETQ. Trimming cost V 4 bases and J 5 bases, with 15 bases left between them. The CDR3 covers 15 residues. The CDR3 spells CASSRQDVGTGELFF. In DNA, the CDR3 is TGCGCCAGCAGCCGACAGGATGTAGGAACCGGGGAGCTGTTTTTT. Combining the CDR3 with reference TRBV5-1 and TRBJ2-2 gives the whole variable domain KAGVTQTPRYLIKTRGQQVTLSCSPISGHRSVSWYQQTPGQGLQFLFEYFSETQRNKGNFPGRFSGRQFSNSRSEMNVSTLELGDSALYLCASSRQDVGTGELFFGEGSRLTVL.

The V and J genes are TRBV5-4 and TRBJ1-5; TRBD1 agrees at 8 bases. The CDR3 sequence is 15 residues long. Germline V gene data show CDR1 as SGHNT and CDR2 as YYREEE (reference sequence). Trimming at V came to 4 bases and at J to 1 base, leaving 4 bases not matched to a gene. For the CDR3, the DNA is TGTGCCAGCAGCGTTGGACAGGGAAGCAATCAGCCCCAGCATTTT. Translating it yields CASSVGQGSNQPQHF.

The V gene is TRBV27, the J gene TRBJ1-2; no clear D. This CDR3 comprises 11 residues. V was trimmed by 6 bases and J by 9 bases, leaving 11 bases between them. Germline assignment: CDR1 MNHEY and CDR2 SMNVEV (reference sequence). The CDR3, as DNA: TGTGCCAGCAGGGGGAGCAGCAGCTACACCTTC. Translating gives CASRGSSSYTF.